These 24 T cell receptor beta chains were sequenced from one sample in a study of cytomegalovirus exposure and HLA in healthy donors (TCRdb year 2017). Libraries were made using the immunoSEQ multiplex PCR assay. For the multiplex PCR, a mixture combining 60 forward primers for TCR Vbeta segments and 13 reverse primers for TCR Jbeta segments was used. TCRdb obtained this table from immuneACCESS and retained in-frame rearrangements with V and J assigned. These tables miss some clones; where compared with another copy, unresolved V genes account for less than half of the shortfall, and the remainder is unexplained. Within this sample are roughly 100,000 clones, with roughly 80% of them counted one time only. Together, the top ten hold 1.6% of the sample. The sequenced sample consisted of PBMCs. Receptor source: a man over 45 in good health and CMV-seronegative.

The J gene is TRBJ1-1, the V gene TRBV5-1, with TRBD1 identical over 7 bases. The CDR3 runs to 14 residues. Germline values: CDR1 SGHRS, CDR2 YFSETQ. Losses at the gene ends were 0 bases for V and 4 bases for J; bases not matched to a gene: 3. Here the CDR3 reads CASSLGQGLTEAFF. CDR3 in DNA: TGCGCCAGCAGCTTGGGACAGGGCCTCACTGAAGCTTTCTTT.

This chain connects TRBV7-8 to TRBJ2-3, with D maybe TRBD2 (7 bases). The germline V and J ends were trimmed by 3 bases and 2 bases, with 18 bases remaining between them. The germline gives CDR1 SGHVS, CDR2 FQNEAQ. This CDR3 spans 17 amino acids. The CDR3 reads CASSLRGPQISTDTQYF. For the CDR3, the DNA is TGTGCCAGCAGCTTGCGGGGGCCCCAAATCTCCACAGATACGCAGTATTTT.

In this sample, this clone turned up a few times. The CDR3 nucleotides are TGTGCCAGCAGCGGGCTGACAGGGTTTGGGTCACCCCTCCACTTT. It specifies CASSGLTGFGSPLHF. The chain is built from TRBV5-6 and TRBJ1-6; 7 nucleotides match TRBD1. The CDR3 sequence is 15 residues long. V dropped 4 bases and J dropped 10; count of bases not matched to a gene: 11. Germline values: CDR1 SGHDT, CDR2 YYEEEE.

Written as DNA, the CDR3 is TGCGCCAGCGCGGTCGGCCGCACAGATACGCAGTATTTT. This encodes CASAVGRTDTQYF. The chain has TRBV10-1 and TRBJ2-3, with D uncertain. V was trimmed by 8 bases and J by 1 base, leaving 10 bases between them. CDR1 and CDR2 from the germline V gene are WNHNN and SYGVQD (reference sequence). This CDR3 is built from 13 residues.

The chain links TRBV14 to TRBJ2-1; possible D gene TRBD2, 5 bases. Germline lookup yields CDR1 SGHDN and CDR2 FVKESK. V was pared by 6 bases and J by 2 bases, with 20 bases between. The CDR3 runs 17 residues. The CDR3 here is CASSHSQPGIPYNEQFF. The CDR3 coding sequence is TGTGCCAGCAGTCATTCCCAACCCGGGATCCCCTACAATGAGCAGTTCTTC. Based on the CDR3 plus reference TRBV14 and TRBJ2-1, the full variable domain is EAGVTQFPSHSVIEKGQTVTLRCDPISGHDNLYWYRRVMGKEIKFLLHFVKESKQDESGMPNNRFLAERTGGTYSTLKVQPAELEDSGVYFCASSHSQPGIPYNEQFFGPGTRLTVL.

V and J are TRBV5-1 and TRBJ2-2, with 7 bases matching TRBD2. Germline-derived CDR1 and CDR2 are SGHRS and YFSETQ. The CDR3 has 15 residues. V dropped 7 bases and J dropped 0; count of bases not matched to a gene: 6. The CDR3 DNA is TGCGCCAGCCGGGAGGAGGCCTCGAACACCGGGGAGCTGTTTTTT. As protein: CASREEASNTGELFF.

The chain couples TRBV19 to TRBJ1-2; 7 bases align to TRBD1. The V gene end was trimmed by 5 bases and the J gene end by 6 bases; junction bases not matched to a gene: 6. CDR3 length: 13 residues. The germline V gene has CDR1 LNHDA and CDR2 SQIVND (reference sequence). Here the CDR3 reads CASSPDREDGYTF. CDR3 nucleotide sequence: TGTGCCAGTAGTCCTGACAGGGAAGATGGCTACACCTTC.

The chain carries TRBV5-4 and TRBJ1-1; no reliable D call. The CDR3 runs to 13 residues. Germline CDR1 SGHNT, CDR2 YYREEE (reference sequence). V was pared by 4 bases and J by 1 base, with 8 bases between. The CDR3 here is CASSVGWNTEAFF. The DNA of the CDR3 is TGTGCCAGCAGCGTCGGGTGGAACACTGAAGCTTTCTTT.

The chain carries TRBV9 and TRBJ2-2; TRBD1 matches at 10 bases. J gave up 5 bases and V 6 bases, and 7 bases lay outside the gene matches. From germline, CDR1 is SGDLS and CDR2 YYNGEE. This CDR3 is built from 15 residues. The CDR3 DNA is TGTGCCAGCACCGCTAGGACAGGGGGAACCGGGGAGCTGTTTTTT. Translated, it gives CASTARTGGTGELFF.

A single count supports this clone. This sequence joins TRBV7-9 and TRBJ1-3; D possibly corresponds to TRBD1 (6 bases). Per the germline V gene, CDR1 is SEHNR and CDR2 is FQNEAQ (reference sequence). V lost 3 bases, J lost 3 bases, and 12 bases lay in between. CDR3 length equals 15 residues. CDR3 region: CASSLGGLVGNTIYF. CDR3 sequence (DNA): TGTGCCAGCAGCTTGGGGGGGCTTGTTGGAAACACCATATATTTT.

This chain connects TRBV18 to TRBJ1-1; 7 bases line up with TRBD1. CDR3 size: 16 residues. CDR1 and CDR2 (germline): KGHSH, LQKENI. Unmatched junction bases numbered 8, after V lost 3 bases and J lost 1 base. The chain's CDR3 is CASSPLGTEQNTEAFF. CDR3 in DNA: TGTGCCAGCTCACCCTTAGGGACAGAACAGAACACTGAAGCTTTCTTT. Full variable domain (rest looked up from reference TRBV18 and TRBJ1-1): NAGVMQNPRHLVRRRGQEARLRCSPMKGHSHVYWYRQLPEEGLKFMVYLQKENIIDESGMPKERFSAEFPKEGPSILRIQQVVRGDSAAYFCASSPLGTEQNTEAFFGQGTRLTVV.

The V call is TRBV11-2, the J call TRBJ2-7; the D gene is possibly TRBD2 (5 bases). The CDR3 has 15 residues. Germline values: CDR1 SGHAT, CDR2 FQNNGV. V lost 5 bases to trimming and J lost 4 bases, with 18 bases between them. The CDR3 DNA reads as TGTGCCAGCAGCCCCAGATCCTCCCGCGGGTACGAGCAGTACTTC. It encodes CASSPRSSRGYEQYF.

J is TRBJ1-4 and V is TRBV7-6; no clear D. The V gene's germline CDR1 is SGHVS and CDR2 FNYEAQ. V shed 1 base and J shed 7 bases, with 19 bases lying between them. This CDR3 is 17 amino acids long. CDR3 DNA sequence: TGTGCCAGCAGCTTAGGCTTCAACTCGGGGTTAAGTGAAAAACTGTTTTTT. Translation: CASSLGFNSGLSEKLFF.

This clone was recorded a few times. CDR3: CASSLVSGRSYEQYF. CDR3 in DNA: TGTGCCAGCAGCTTAGTTTCTGGGAGGAGTTACGAGCAGTACTTC. The chain has TRBV7-6 and TRBJ2-7; the D gene is possibly TRBD2 (6 bases). Germline CDR1 and CDR2: SGHVS and FNYEAQ. This CDR3 has 15 amino acids. Trimming removed 1 base from V and 4 bases from J, with 14 bases in between.

The chain combines TRBV10-1 with TRBJ1-1; TRBD1 matches 8 bases. This CDR3 has 16 residues. Germline V CDR1 and CDR2: WNHNN, SYGVQD (reference sequence). V shed 2 bases and J 0 bases; nucleotides not matched to a gene: 5. The CDR3 coding sequence is TGCGCCAGCAGTGAGACCGGGACAGGCATGAACACTGAAGCTTTCTTT. It translates to CASSETGTGMNTEAFF.

The chain is built from TRBV18 and TRBJ2-5; 9 bases fit TRBD2. CDR1 is KGHSH and CDR2 is LQKENI in the germline V gene. This CDR3 region has 15 residues. V was clipped by 2 bases and J by 2 bases; unmatched bases: 3. The CDR3 DNA reads TGTGCCAGCTCACCAGACAGCGGGGGGCAAGAGACCCAGTACTTC. Translating it yields CASSPDSGGQETQYF.

The rearrangement uses TRBV18 and TRBJ1-4; 7 bases fit TRBD1. Trimming at V came to 7 bases and at J to 10 bases, leaving 12 bases not matched to a gene. The CDR3 has 14 residues. CDR1 is KGHSH, CDR2 LQKENI, per germline. The CDR3 nucleotides are TGTGCCAGCTGGACCGGGGACAGTAAGGGAAAACTGTTTTTT. Translating it yields CASWTGDSKGKLFF.

The gene calls are TRBV5-4 and TRBJ2-4; D may be TRBD2 (5 bases). From germline, CDR1 is SGHNT and CDR2 YYREEE (reference sequence). Trimming removed 4 bases from V and 9 bases from J, with 17 bases in between. This CDR3 comprises 14 residues. CDR3 loop: CASSKDAGEGIQYF. Here the CDR3 DNA reads TGTGCCAGCAGCAAGGACGCCGGCGAGGGCATTCAGTACTTC. Supplemented by reference TRBV5-4 and TRBJ2-4, the full variable domain reads ETGVTQSPTHLIKTRGQQVTLRCSSQSGHNTVSWYQQALGQGPQFIFQYYREEENGRGNFPPRFSGLQFPNYSSELNVNALELDDSALYLCASSKDAGEGIQYFGAGTRLSVL.

The chain recombines TRBV6-5 with TRBJ1-5; D gene unclear. The germline V gene encodes CDR1 MNHEY and CDR2 SVGAGI. V dropped 4 bases and J dropped 5 bases, with 12 bases sitting between them. The CDR3 is 14 residues long. In nucleotides, the CDR3 is TGTGCCAGCAGTTTCCGGGAAAGGGATCAGCCCCAGCATTTT. Its translation: CASSFRERDQPQHF.

CDR3 sequence reads: CASRKRGTYNEQFF. In DNA form, the CDR3 reads TGTGCCAGCAGGAAGCGGGGAACCTACAATGAGCAGTTCTTC. The chain carries TRBV6-5 and TRBJ2-1, with 7 bases aligning to TRBD2. V lost 6 bases to trimming and J lost 2 bases; unmatched junction nucleotides: 4. Germline V gene data show CDR1 as MNHEY and CDR2 as SVGAGI. The CDR3 loop spans 14 amino acids.

The sample holds one count of this clone. V and J are TRBV12-5 and TRBJ1-5, with 7 bases lining up with TRBD1. Looked up from germline, CDR1 is LGHNT and CDR2 is FRNRAP. The CDR3 length is 17 residues. The trim removed 0 bases at V and 4 bases at J, leaving 9 bases unmatched. CDR3 DNA sequence: TGTGCTAGTGGTTTGGTACAGGTCGACAGGGCAAATCAGCCCCAGCATTTT. This encodes CASGLVQVDRANQPQHF. Based on the CDR3 plus reference TRBV12-5 and TRBJ1-5, the full variable domain is DARVTQTPRHKVTEMGQEVTMRCQPILGHNTVFWYRQTMMQGLELLAYFRNRAPLDDSGMPKDRFSAEMPDATLATLKIQPSEPRDSAVYFCASGLVQVDRANQPQHFGDGTRLSIL.

The J gene is TRBJ1-4, the V gene TRBV15; 10 bases agree with TRBD1. CDR1 and CDR2 from the germline V gene are LNHNV and YYDKDF (reference sequence). The CDR3 spans 20 residues. V was pared by 3 bases and J by 0 bases, with 13 bases of the junction left unmatched. The chain's CDR3 is CATSRGGNAGTGATNEKLFF. CDR3 nucleotide sequence: TGTGCCACCAGCAGGGGGGGAAATGCCGGGACAGGGGCAACTAATGAAAAACTGTTTTTT.

The chain recombines TRBV13 with TRBJ1-4, with D maybe TRBD1 (5 bases). Per the germline V gene, CDR1 is PRHDT and CDR2 is FYEKMQ (reference sequence). V lost 2 bases, J lost 4 bases, and 11 bases lay in between. CDR3 length: 15 amino acids. CDR3 bases: TGTGCCAGCAGCTTACGGCAGGGCCTTAATGAAAAACTGTTTTTT. It encodes CASSLRQGLNEKLFF.

The rearrangement links TRBV7-9 to TRBJ1-2; D may be TRBD1 (6 bases). V lost 5 bases, J lost 4 bases, and 11 bases lay in between. This CDR3 comprises 13 residues. Germline values: CDR1 SEHNR, CDR2 FQNEAQ (reference sequence). CDR3 DNA: TGTGCCAGCAGCACAGGGTGGAGCTATGGCTACACCTTC. It translates to CASSTGWSYGYTF.